This paragraph reports one TCR beta chain. Its antigen specificity is not known. Base qualities are not provided; no much larger clone lies one nucleotide away. The source of the sample is a study of post-analysis software for immune sequencing data (dated by TCRdb to between 2015 and 2017). The study in broad terms: Relapsing-remitting, secondary progressive and progressive-relapsing multiple sclerosis were recorded as disease courses, and subtype annotation was lacking for some patients. The patient repertoires were set against approximately 10 previously published healthy control repertoires from donors whose ages ranged from 6 to 25 years. A subset of samples was prepared in parallel using single-end sample barcoding, then pooled and co-amplified after Illumina adapter ligation.

General conclusions and limits of the study: Significantly higher frequencies in patients than in controls were found for five or six TRBV segments, including TRBV5-6, TRBV5-1 and TRBV20-1. Significantly lower normalized Chao1 diversity was found in multiple sclerosis patients than in controls, suggesting substantial peripheral T-cell clonal expansion. The multiple sclerosis patient group was slightly younger than the control group. Direct clustering with F measure showed strong co-clustering of samples prepared in the same batch, prompting a batch-effect correction.

There are 15 amino acids in the CDR3, from cysteine to phenylalanine inclusive. Left in the record is the CDR3 DNA by itself, 45 bases read in frame from the first base. According to the germline V gene, CDR1 reads SGHAT and CDR2 reads FQNNGV. Between the V and J ends, shortened by 2 bases and 1 base respectively, the junction contains 11 bases. TCR beta repertoires were profiled from peripheral blood of 10 to 15 young patients with multiple sclerosis to demonstrate the VDJtools post-analysis software. The multiple sclerosis patients were children and adolescents ranging in age from 6 to 15 years. The method behind the library was PCR. The sequencing machine was an Illumina HiSeq 2500. To reduce PCR and sequencing biases, unique molecular identifiers were incorporated into the TCR beta cDNA libraries. Some 500,000 cDNA molecules were obtained for every 1 to 10 million input T cells, so each molecule roughly corresponded to one T cell. Patient libraries were prepared and sequenced with the same protocol used for the earlier healthy control dataset. Samples belonging to the same batch were prepared together, multiplexed and sequenced on a shared HiSeq lane. The authors' pipeline ran thus. MIGEC handled the raw barcoded reads, throwing out single-read molecular identifier groups before consensus assembly and CDR3 extraction. VDJtools was used for post-analysis of the clonotype tables, with diversity normalized by down-sampling every dataset to the smallest sample size. To correct batch-related cross-sample contamination, repertoire overlap clustering matched CDR3 amino acid sequences but not nucleotide sequences. TCRdb reran the public reads through fastp at Q25 and MiXCR, keeping productive beta chains. Every entry covers one CDR3 protein and lists the most common genes and DNA from its rows. The V and J calls follow TCRdb's processing rather than the paper's. Present in this sample are 750,000 to 950,000 distinct CDR3 sequences, roughly 50% of which were seen just once. The ten largest clones capture roughly 4.4% of the sample.

The sample taken for sequencing was blood. The chain is made from TRBV11-2 and TRBJ1-1; the D gene is perhaps TRBD1, from 5 matching bases. The receptor comes from a girl under 18 with multiple sclerosis. The DNA is as follows: TGTGCCAGCAGCTTAACCAGACAGACGAACACTGAAGCTTTCTTT. The resulting protein is CASSLTRQTNTEAFF.